The entry that follows covers one TCR beta chain sequence. No antigen is known for it. Qualities for individual bases were not recorded, and no much larger clone is one base off. The CDR3 goes from the cysteine to the phenylalanine over 17 residues. The kept DNA is CDR3 alone, 51 bases in frame from the first base. From the germline V gene, CDR1 is MNHEY and CDR2 is SVGEGT. Trimmed from V: 2 bases; trimmed from J: 7 bases; junction bases lacking a gene match: 9. This sample is drawn from a study of T cells in Graves' hyperthyroidism and ophthalmopathy (dated by TCRdb to about 2019). For context, the study as a whole: Peripheral blood was sampled at the time of initial diagnosis, prior to any treatment. After blood sampling, hyperthyroidism patients were treated with methimazole at a starting dose of 30 mg daily, and ophthalmopathy patients were treated with high-dose intravenous methylprednisolone. In addition, the study compared T-cell repertoires in thyroid tissue and in blood from roughly six Graves' hyperthyroidism patients. To identify TCR V-J signatures that set the groups apart, the researchers used a discovery cohort of about a hundred patients, made up of 40 to 45 with Graves' ophthalmopathy and some 56 with stable Graves' hyperthyroidism. The 100 discovery patients were randomly divided into training and test sets at a 7:3 ratio. TCR Vbeta CDR3 sequencing of 120 to 150 peripheral blood samples (43 ophthalmopathy, over 70 hyperthyroidism and approximately 17 progressor patients) is reported in the paper. Prospective prediction of ophthalmopathy was tested in an independent validation cohort of about 19 hyperthyroidism patients and approximately 17 patients who later progressed to ophthalmopathy.

Broader findings and caveats from the paper: Most expanded thyroid clonotypes (frequency above 0.001) were also detected in blood, suggesting blood repertoires may reflect thyroid immune responses. In validation, progression to ophthalmopathy was predicted by the model with roughly 69% sensitivity and 72.22% specificity, a median of 6.5 months before onset. Sample size was not statistically predetermined, and blinding of investigators to group allocation was not performed. A model built on a 13 V-J signature distinguished ophthalmopathy from stable hyperthyroidism, reaching 87.88% sensitivity and about 81% specificity in cross-validation and 80%/75% in testing.

The TCR beta CDR3 regions were amplified from RNA transcripts. For the first round of RT-PCR on the TCR CDR3, the HTBI primer set was used together with the Qiagen OneStep RT-PCR kit. The libraries were constructed in a second round of multiplex PCR and then size-selected and purified. Sequencing of the libraries was done on an Illumina HiSeq2000 using paired-end 100 bp reads. The source study handled its data this way. SOAPnuke was used to process the raw data, removing reads that contained adapters or uncalled bases, had a mean Phred below 15, or lacked an exact match to the constant primer or identifier. COPE v1.2.5 was used to merge the high-quality paired reads, and each unique nucleotide sequence was defined as a clonotype. MiTCR v1.1 was used to align clonotypes to the IMGT TRBV, TRBD and TRBJ reference segments. The analysis was restricted to V-J combinations with a frequency above 0.0001, which together covered 99.2% of the repertoires. The TCS score was defined as F50 (clonal expansion) divided by E x V (chaos), with BLOSUM62-based TCRdist calculated between CDR3 peptides within each V-J. Welch's t-statistics and random forest reduced around 520 V-J features to 10 to 15, which were used in a naive Bayes classifier (R e1071). Clones were called with MiXCR by TCRdb after fastp trimmed the public reads at Q25, and only in-frame beta chains were retained. Each entry is one CDR3 protein sequence, shown with its most common DNA and genes. V and J calls and clone size were set by TCRdb, not the authors. The sample records around 700,000 distinct CDR3 sequences, roughly a sixth of which are singletons. The leading ten clones occupy over 15% of the sample.

The hyperthyroidism patients were between 18 and 65 years old and newly diagnosed, with a disease duration of less than 2 months. Patients with uncontrolled infections, other autoimmune diseases, pregnancy or lactation were excluded. Diagnoses were based on clinical symptoms, serum thyroxine and TRAb, thyroid ultrasound and orbital computed tomography. Blood from progressor patients was collected at the time of first diagnosis with hyperthyroidism, before any ophthalmopathy symptoms had appeared. Ficoll-Paque density gradient centrifugation was used to isolate PBMCs from around 10 ml of fresh peripheral blood. Progressor patients were initially diagnosed with Graves' hyperthyroidism and developed ophthalmopathy during follow-up. Trizol reagent was used to extract total RNA, and RNA quality was then checked on an Agilent 2100 Bioanalyzer.

The rearranged chain carries TRBV6-2 or TRBV6-3 and TRBJ1-6; the junction holds 9 bases that match TRBD1. This clonotype originated in a woman aged 50 to 60 with Graves' hyperthyroidism that later progressed to Graves' ophthalmopathy. The sample taken for sequencing was blood. For the CDR3, the sequence is CASSYGGGTGQNSPLHF. The DNA reads TGTGCCAGCAGTTACGGGGGCGGGACAGGGCAAAATTCACCCCTCCACTTT.